The rows below give T cell receptor beta chains drawn from one sample of a study of response to subunit inactivated influenza vaccine. Using its own MiXCR run on the RT-PCR reads, TCRdb lists one record per CDR3 protein. The sample carries some 850,000 distinct CDR3 sequences, around 18% recorded once. The sample in question was PBMCs from blood, obtained 5 days after vaccination. Every receptor here comes from a man aged 50 to 60 who received an inactivated influenza vaccine. The CDR3 runs from the conserved cysteine through the conserved F or W. A D gene is named only where the DNA matches it firmly. Clone size appears in some rows only: once, few, many, or a class for an expanded clone.

clone_size	j_call	v_call	d_call	cdr3_nt	cdr3_aa
NA	TRBJ2-1	TRBV7-6	NA	TGTGCCAGCAGCTTACGGAACAGGGCTTTACAAGAGCAGTTCTTC	CASSLRNRALQEQFF
NA	TRBJ2-6	TRBV10-3	NA	TGTGCCATCAGTGATGCTACAGTCTCTGGGGCCAACGTCCTGACTTTC	CAISDATVSGANVLTF
NA	TRBJ2-1	TRBV4-3	NA	TGCGCCAGCAGCCAAGATTTCACGGGGGGCGGCGTATTCTTC	CASSQDFTGGGVFF
many	TRBJ2-1	TRBV5-6	NA	TGTGCCAGCAGACTAGGGGGGGGGAATGAGCAGTTCTTC	CASRLGGGNEQFF
few	TRBJ2-6	TRBV27	NA	TGTGCCAGCAAAGCGTTCTCTGGGGCCAACGTCCTGACTTTC	CASKAFSGANVLTF
NA	TRBJ2-7	TRBV4-2	TRBD2	TGTGCCAGCAGCAAAGACGGGACTAGCGCCTCCTACGAGCAGTACTTC	CASSKDGTSASYEQYF
many	TRBJ1-2	TRBV11-2	NA	TGTGCCAGCAGCTTAGCGTTTGGCGAAACCTATGGCTACACCTTC	CASSLAFGETYGYTF
NA	TRBJ2-5	TRBV25-1	NA	TGTGCCAGCAGTGAATATGAACAGGGCGGGGAGACCCAGTACTTC	CASSEYEQGGETQYF
NA	TRBJ2-1	TRBV29-1	NA	TGCAGCGTTGATGGGACAACCCTTAGGGAGCAGTTCTTC	CSVDGTTLREQFF
few	TRBJ2-3	TRBV29-1	NA	TGCAGCGTTGAAGGGACTACTGGAGATACGCAGTATTTT	CSVEGTTGDTQYF
few	TRBJ2-7	TRBV12-3/TRBV12-4	NA	TGTGCCAGCAGTATCGGACAGACCTACGAGCAGTACTTC	CASSIGQTYEQYF
once	TRBJ2-5	TRBV27	NA	TGTGCCAGCCAGAGGGCAGGGGAAGAGACCCAGTACTTC	CASQRAGEETQYF
many	TRBJ2-7	TRBV5-1	TRBD1	TGCGCCAGCAGCTTTTGGACAGGGCTCTCCTACGAGCAGTACTTC	CASSFWTGLSYEQYF
few	TRBJ1-2	TRBV6-5	NA	TGTGCCAGCAGTTACCGGTGGGGCGGCTATGGCTACACCTTC	CASSYRWGGYGYTF
NA	TRBJ1-2	TRBV10-3	NA	TGTGCCGTCAGAATCGACGGACCCTTACTATATGGCTACACCTTC	CAVRIDGPLLYGYTF
few	TRBJ2-2	TRBV28	NA	TGTGCCGGGGGGTTGGCCGGGGAGCTGTTTTTT	CAGGLAGELFF
few	TRBJ1-5	TRBV5-5	NA	TGCTTGAATCAGCCCCAGCATTTT	CLNQPQHF
NA	TRBJ1-6	TRBV7-9	NA	TGTGCCAGCAGCTTCTCTCGGGGTTATAATTCACCCCTCCACTTT	CASSFSRGYNSPLHF
many	TRBJ2-7	TRBV5-1	NA	TGCGCCAGCAGTACTATGACAGGTCCTTCCTACGAGCAGTACTTC	CASSTMTGPSYEQYF
NA	TRBJ1-3	TRBV7-9	NA	TGTGCCAGCAGCTTAGCGGAGGGAATCGGAAACACCATATATTTT	CASSLAEGIGNTIYF
NA	TRBJ2-2	TRBV10-3	NA	TGTGCCATCAGACCAGACACCGGGGAGCTGTTTTTT	CAIRPDTGELFF
NA	TRBJ1-1	TRBV30	NA	TGTGCCTGGAGTACGAACCGAAGGATTAACACTGAAGCTTTCTTT	CAWSTNRRINTEAFF
few	TRBJ1-2	TRBV24-1	TRBD1	TGTGCCACCAGTGATGGAAGGACAGGCCCTCCTCTTGGAGGCTACACCTTC	CATSDGRTGPPLGGYTF
NA	TRBJ2-3	TRBV28	NA	TGTGCCAGCAGTTCCTATAGCGGTGTGTTCGTGGATACGCAGTATTTT	CASSSYSGVFVDTQYF
once	TRBJ2-7	TRBV10-2	TRBD1	TGCGCCAGCAGTGACCGCAAGTCGGGACAGGGAGATACCTACTACGAGCAGTACTTC	CASSDRKSGQGDTYYEQYF
few	TRBJ2-1	TRBV12-3/TRBV12-4	TRBD2	TGTGCCAGCAGAAAGATGGGGACTAGTGTCCGTGAGCAGTTCTTC	CASRKMGTSVREQFF
few	TRBJ2-1	TRBV6-5	NA	TGTGCCAGCAGGGGGGACACCCGGGTGGATGAGCAGTTCTTC	CASRGDTRVDEQFF
few	TRBJ2-3	TRBV6-2/TRBV6-3	NA	TGTGCCAGCAGTTACTCACAACTAGCTCCGCCGCAGTATTTT	CASSYSQLAPPQYF
few	TRBJ2-7	TRBV20-1	TRBD2	TGCAGTGCTACCACTCCCGGGACTAGCGGGGGTCGAGAGCAGTACTTC	CSATTPGTSGGREQYF
few	TRBJ1-1	TRBV9	NA	TGTGCCAGCGGCAAGTACGGGGGGCAAACCGAAGCTTTCTTT	CASGKYGGQTEAFF
NA	TRBJ1-6	TRBV5-1	NA	TGCGCCAGCAGCAAGGACACTAATAATTCACCCCTCCACTTT	CASSKDTNNSPLHF
NA	TRBJ2-2	TRBV11-3	NA	TGTGCCAGCAGCTTAGTCGGGGCGGCCGGGGAGCTGTTTTTT	CASSLVGAAGELFF
NA	TRBJ2-7	TRBV20-1	TRBD1	TGCAGTGCTGCGAAGGGGGCGCTAAGCTACGAGCAGTACTTC	CSAAKGALSYEQYF
NA	TRBJ2-1	TRBV20-1	TRBD1	TGCAGTGCTAGACCCCCTCTCGGACAGGGGAGAAAGTTCTTC	CSARPPLGQGRKFF
few	TRBJ2-1	TRBV11-2	NA	TGTGCCAGCAGCTTTGGCATACGTCCCTACAATGAGCAGTTCTTC	CASSFGIRPYNEQFF